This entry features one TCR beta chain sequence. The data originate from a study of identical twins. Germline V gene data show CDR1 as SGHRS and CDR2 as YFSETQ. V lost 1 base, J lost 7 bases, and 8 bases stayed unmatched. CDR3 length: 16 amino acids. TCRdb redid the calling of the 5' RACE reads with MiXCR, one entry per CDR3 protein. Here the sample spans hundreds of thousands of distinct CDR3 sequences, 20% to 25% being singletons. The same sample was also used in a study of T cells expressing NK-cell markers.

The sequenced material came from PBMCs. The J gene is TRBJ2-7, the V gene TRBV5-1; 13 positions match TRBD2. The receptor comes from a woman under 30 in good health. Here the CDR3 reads CASSLSPPGLAGEQYF. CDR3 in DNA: TGCGCCAGCAGCTTGAGCCCTCCGGGACTAGCGGGGGAGCAGTACTTC. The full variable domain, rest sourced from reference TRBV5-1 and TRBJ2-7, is KAGVTQTPRYLIKTRGQQVTLSCSPISGHRSVSWYQQTPGQGLQFLFEYFSETQRNKGNFPGRFSGRQFSNSRSEMNVSTLELGDSALYLCASSLSPPGLAGEQYFGPGTRLTVT.